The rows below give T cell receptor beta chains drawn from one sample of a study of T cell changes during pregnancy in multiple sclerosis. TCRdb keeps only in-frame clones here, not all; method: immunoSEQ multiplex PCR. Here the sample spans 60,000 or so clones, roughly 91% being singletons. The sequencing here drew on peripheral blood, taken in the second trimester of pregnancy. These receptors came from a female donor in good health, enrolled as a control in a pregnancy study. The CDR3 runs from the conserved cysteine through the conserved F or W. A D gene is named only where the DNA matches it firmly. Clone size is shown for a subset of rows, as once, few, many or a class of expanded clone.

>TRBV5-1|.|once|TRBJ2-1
TGCGCCAGCAGCCCGGTTCAAAGAGAGGACAATGAGCAGTTCTTC
CASSPVQREDNEQFF
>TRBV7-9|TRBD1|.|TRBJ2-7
TGTGCCAGCAGCTGGGGGACAGGCCTATACGAGCAGTACTTC
CASSWGTGLYEQYF
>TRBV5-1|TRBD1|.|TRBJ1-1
TGCGCCAGCAGCTCTCAGGGGACAGGTGAAGCTTTCTTT
CASSSQGTGEAFF
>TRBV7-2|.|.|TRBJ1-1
TGTGCCAGCAGCTTCAATGTTCTAACCATGAACACTGAAGCTTTCTTT
CASSFNVLTMNTEAFF
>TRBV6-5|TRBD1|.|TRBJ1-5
TGTGCCAGTACAGGGGACCCAAGCAATCAGCCCCAGCATTTT
CASTGDPSNQPQHF
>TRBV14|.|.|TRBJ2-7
TGTGCCAGCAGCCAACGACAAAGCTCCTACGAGCAGTACTTC
CASSQRQSSYEQYF
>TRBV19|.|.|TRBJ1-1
TGTGCCAGTGAGAGTGGGGGGGATAACGTTGAAGCTTTCTTT
CASESGGDNVEAFF
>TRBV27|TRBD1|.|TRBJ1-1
TGTGCCAGCAGTTCGACAGGGGGCTTTACTGAAGCTTTCTTT
CASSSTGGFTEAFF
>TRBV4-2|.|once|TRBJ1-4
TGTGCCAGCAGCCCAAGCGGCCCGAATGAAAAACTGTTTTTT
CASSPSGPNEKLFF
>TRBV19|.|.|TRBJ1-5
TGTGCCAGTAGGACCACAGGTGGGGCTAGCAATCAGCCCCAGCATTTT
CASRTTGGASNQPQHF